Given below is one T cell receptor (beta chain) in context. Per the original methods: Reference gene primer amplification in the assay estimated nucleated cell counts. Measured with immunoSEQ multiplex PCR; TCRdb has only the in-frame clones, and not every one. The DNA was the basis for D and trimming; V, J and clone size are from that table. The profile shows around 150,000 clones, roughly 82% of them singletons. J was trimmed by 6 bases and V by 3 bases; bases with no gene match: 8. Germline V CDR1 and CDR2: KGHDR, SFDVKD. The CDR3 has 16 amino acids. One Seattle source followed patients from active infection through their disease course. This sample is part of a study of blood T cell repertoires in COVID-19. Study details: Sites across the United States, Italy and Spain contributed samples from acute and convalescent COVID-19. From T cells, B-cell-depleted T cells, or PBMCs came the material, which was cDNA or gDNA.

This TCR derives from a woman aged 40 to 50 with COVID-19, enrolled during active disease. Sequences were obtained from peripheral blood. The chain is built from TRBV24-1 and TRBJ2-3, with 10 nucleotides matching TRBD1. The DNA of the CDR3 is TGTGCCACCAGTGATCACCCGGGACAGGGGTTGGATACGCAGTATTTT. It encodes CATSDHPGQGLDTQYF.